This TCR beta chain was recorded in a study of blood T cell repertoires in COVID-19. This CDR3 has 15 amino acids. The V and J ends lost 6 bases and 8 bases, in that order; junction bases with no gene match: 5. Germline assignment: CDR1 SNHLY and CDR2 FYNNEI. TCRdb's copy holds only in-frame clones and misses some; the assay was immunoSEQ multiplex PCR. The sample yields 200,000 to 300,000 clones, about four fifths seen once. This TCR was recovered from a middle-aged man with acute or convalescent COVID-19. The rearrangement links TRBV2 to TRBJ2-2; 14 bases map to TRBD2. The specimen was peripheral blood. The CDR3 DNA is TGTGCCAGCAGGGGGACTAGCGGGAGAACTGGGGAGCTGTTTTTT. The encoded protein is CASRGTSGRTGELFF.